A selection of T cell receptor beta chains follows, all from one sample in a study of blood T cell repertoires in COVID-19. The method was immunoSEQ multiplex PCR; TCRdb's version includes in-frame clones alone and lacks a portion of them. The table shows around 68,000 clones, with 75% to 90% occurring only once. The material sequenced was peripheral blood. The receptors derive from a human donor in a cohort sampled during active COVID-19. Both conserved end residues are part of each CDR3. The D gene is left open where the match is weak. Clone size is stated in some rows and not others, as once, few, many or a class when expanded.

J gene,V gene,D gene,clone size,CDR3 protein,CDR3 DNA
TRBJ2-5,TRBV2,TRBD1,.,CASLTQGRQETQYF,TGTGCCAGCTTGACACAGGGGCGCCAAGAGACCCAGTACTTC
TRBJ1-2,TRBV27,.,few,CASSTGLYNGYTF,TGTGCCAGCAGCACGGGGTTGTACAATGGCTACACCTTC
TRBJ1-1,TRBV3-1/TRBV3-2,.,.,CASSGLRGNTEAFF,TGTGCCAGCAGTGGATTAAGGGGTAACACTGAAGCTTTCTTT
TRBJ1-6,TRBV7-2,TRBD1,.,CASSSGQGGNSPLHF,TGTGCCAGCAGCTCTGGACAGGGGGGTAATTCACCCCTCCACTTT
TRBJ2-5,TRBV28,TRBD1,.,CASSIPRPGQGRETQYF,TGTGCCAGCAGTATACCCCGACCGGGACAGGGGAGGGAGACCCAGTACTTC
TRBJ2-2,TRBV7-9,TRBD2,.,CASSLAGLAGGRAGELFF,TGTGCCAGCAGCTTAGCAGGACTAGCGGGGGGCCGGGCCGGGGAGCTGTTTTTT
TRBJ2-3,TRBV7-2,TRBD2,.,CASSLFLAGPTDTQYF,TGTGCCAGCAGCTTATTCCTAGCGGGACCCACAGATACGCAGTATTTT
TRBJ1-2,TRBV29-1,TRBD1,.,CSGLEQGTRGYTF,TGCAGCGGCCTTGAACAGGGGACGCGGGGCTACACCTTC
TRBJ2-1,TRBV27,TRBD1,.,CASSLRQGVYNEQFF,TGTGCCAGCAGTTTAAGGCAGGGGGTTTACAATGAGCAGTTCTTC
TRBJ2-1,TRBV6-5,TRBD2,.,CASLPSGTNEQFF,TGTGCCAGCCTGCCTAGCGGGACCAATGAGCAGTTCTTC
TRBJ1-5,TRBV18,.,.,CASSPSTFDSNQPQHF,TGTGCCAGCTCACCCTCGACATTCGATAGCAATCAGCCCCAGCATTTT
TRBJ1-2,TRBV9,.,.,CASSVAKKAVSGNYGYTF,TGTGCCAGCAGCGTAGCAAAAAAAGCAGTGTCGGGGAACTATGGCTACACCTTC
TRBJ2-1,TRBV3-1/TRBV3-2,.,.,CASSHTGLGGGDEQFF,TGTGCCAGCAGCCATACAGGGCTCGGTGGGGGGGATGAGCAGTTCTTC
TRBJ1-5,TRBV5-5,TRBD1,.,CASSLRTGTGGSGNQPQHF,TGTGCCAGCAGCCTCCGGACCGGGACAGGGGGCTCGGGCAATCAGCCCCAGCATTTT
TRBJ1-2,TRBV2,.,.,CAVAPGGRGGIVNGYTF,TGTGCCGTAGCCCCTGGGGGAAGGGGGGGTATCGTGAATGGCTACACCTTC
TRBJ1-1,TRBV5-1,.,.,CASSLAPRANTEAFF,TGCGCCAGCAGCTTGGCACCGCGGGCGAACACTGAAGCTTTCTTT
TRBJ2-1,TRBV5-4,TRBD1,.,CASSIDRGGYNEQFF,TGTGCCAGCAGCATTGACAGGGGGGGCTACAATGAGCAGTTCTTC
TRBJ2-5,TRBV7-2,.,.,CASSLASGGAKRETQYF,TGTGCCAGCAGCTTAGCTTCGGGCGGGGCCAAGAGAGAGACCCAGTACTTC
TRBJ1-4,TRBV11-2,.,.,CASSPQGNEKLFF,TGTGCCAGCAGCCCGCAGGGTAATGAAAAACTGTTTTTT
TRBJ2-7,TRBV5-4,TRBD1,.,CAYTDRATYEQYF,TGTGCCTACACAGACAGGGCGACCTACGAGCAGTACTTC
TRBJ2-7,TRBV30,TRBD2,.,CAWSRAGASYEQYF,TGTGCCTGGAGTAGGGCGGGAGCGTCCTACGAGCAGTACTTC
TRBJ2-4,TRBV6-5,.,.,CASSLTGVAKNIQYF,TGTGCCAGCAGTTTGACGGGAGTAGCCAAAAACATTCAGTACTTC
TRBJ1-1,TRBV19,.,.,CASSIQLDTEAFF,TGTGCCAGTAGTATTCAACTCGACACTGAAGCTTTCTTT
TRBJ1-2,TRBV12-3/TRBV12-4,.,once,CASTPDRGILGTF,TGTGCCAGCACCCCCGATCGGGGTATACTCGGCACCTTC
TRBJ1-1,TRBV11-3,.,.,CASSRDTLNTEAFF,TGTGCCAGCAGCCGTGACACCCTGAACACTGAAGCTTTCTTT
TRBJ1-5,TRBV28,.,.,CASSSLNQPQHF,TGTGCCAGCAGTTCCCTTAATCAGCCCCAGCATTTT
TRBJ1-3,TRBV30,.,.,CAWSSGPGNTIYF,TGTGCCTGGAGTTCAGGCCCTGGAAACACCATATATTTT
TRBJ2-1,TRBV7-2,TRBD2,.,CASSFRAGPESEQFF,TGTGCCAGCAGCTTCCGAGCGGGGCCGGAGAGTGAGCAGTTCTTC